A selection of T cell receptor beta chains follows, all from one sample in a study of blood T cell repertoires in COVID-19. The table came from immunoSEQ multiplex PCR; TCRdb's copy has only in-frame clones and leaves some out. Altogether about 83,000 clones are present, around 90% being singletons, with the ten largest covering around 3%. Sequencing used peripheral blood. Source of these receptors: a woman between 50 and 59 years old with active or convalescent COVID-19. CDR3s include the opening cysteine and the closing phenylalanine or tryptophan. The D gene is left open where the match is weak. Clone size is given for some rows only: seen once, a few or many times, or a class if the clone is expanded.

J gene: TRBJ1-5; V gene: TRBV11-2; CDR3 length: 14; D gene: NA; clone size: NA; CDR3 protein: CASSSGDNRQPQHF; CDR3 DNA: TGTGCCAGCAGCTCCGGGGACAATCGTCAGCCCCAGCATTTT
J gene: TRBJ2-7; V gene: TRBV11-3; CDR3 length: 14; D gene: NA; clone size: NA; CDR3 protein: CASSLSGVAYEQYF; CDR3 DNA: TGTGCCAGCAGCTTATCAGGGGTCGCCTACGAGCAGTACTTC
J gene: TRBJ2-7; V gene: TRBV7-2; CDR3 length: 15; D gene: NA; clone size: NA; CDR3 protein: CASSLVVRGKGEQYF; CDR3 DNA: TGTGCCAGCAGCTTAGTCGTGAGGGGGAAGGGGGAGCAGTACTTC
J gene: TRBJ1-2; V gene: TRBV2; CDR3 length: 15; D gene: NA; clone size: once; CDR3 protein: CASSGRGLGFYGYTF; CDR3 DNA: TGTGCCAGCAGTGGTAGGGGTTTGGGTTTCTATGGCTACACCTTC
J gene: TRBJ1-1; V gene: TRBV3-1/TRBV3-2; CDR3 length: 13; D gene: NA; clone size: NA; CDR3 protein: CASSQESFYEAFF; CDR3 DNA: TGTGCCAGCAGCCAAGAGAGCTTTTATGAAGCTTTCTTT
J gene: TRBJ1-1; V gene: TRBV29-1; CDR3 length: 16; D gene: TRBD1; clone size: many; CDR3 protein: CSVDSGTGGGNTEAFF; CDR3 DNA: TGCAGCGTTGACTCCGGGACAGGGGGGGGTAACACTGAAGCTTTCTTT
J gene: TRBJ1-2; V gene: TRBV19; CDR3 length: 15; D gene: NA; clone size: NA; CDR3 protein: CASSPWRGQDYGYTF; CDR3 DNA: TGTGCCAGTAGTCCCTGGCGGGGGCAGGACTATGGCTACACCTTC
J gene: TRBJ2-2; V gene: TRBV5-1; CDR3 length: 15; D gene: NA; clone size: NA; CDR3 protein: CASSLGTSNTGELFF; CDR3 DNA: TGCGCCAGCAGCTTGGGGACATCGAACACCGGGGAGCTGTTTTTT
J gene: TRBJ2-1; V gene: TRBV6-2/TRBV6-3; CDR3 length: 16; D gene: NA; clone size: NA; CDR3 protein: CASSYPLEISYNEQFF; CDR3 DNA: TGTGCCAGCAGTTACCCGCTAGAGATCTCCTACAATGAGCAGTTCTTC
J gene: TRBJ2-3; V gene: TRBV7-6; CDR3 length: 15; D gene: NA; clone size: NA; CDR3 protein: CASSLGQGGSDTQYF; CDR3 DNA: TGTGCCAGCAGCTTAGGCCAGGGTGGGTCAGATACGCAGTATTTT